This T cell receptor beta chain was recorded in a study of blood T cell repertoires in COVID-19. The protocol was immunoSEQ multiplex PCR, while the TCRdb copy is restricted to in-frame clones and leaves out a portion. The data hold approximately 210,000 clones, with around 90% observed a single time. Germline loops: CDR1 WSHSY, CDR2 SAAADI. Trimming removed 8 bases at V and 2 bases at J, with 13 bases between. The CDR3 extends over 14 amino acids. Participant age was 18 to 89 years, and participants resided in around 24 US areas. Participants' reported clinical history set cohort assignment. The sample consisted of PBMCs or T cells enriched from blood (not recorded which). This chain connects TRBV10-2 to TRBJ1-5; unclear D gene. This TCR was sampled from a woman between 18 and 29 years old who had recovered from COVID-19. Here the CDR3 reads CASEPWAGNQPQHF. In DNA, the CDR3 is TGCGCCAGCGAGCCGTGGGCCGGCAATCAGCCCCAGCATTTT.